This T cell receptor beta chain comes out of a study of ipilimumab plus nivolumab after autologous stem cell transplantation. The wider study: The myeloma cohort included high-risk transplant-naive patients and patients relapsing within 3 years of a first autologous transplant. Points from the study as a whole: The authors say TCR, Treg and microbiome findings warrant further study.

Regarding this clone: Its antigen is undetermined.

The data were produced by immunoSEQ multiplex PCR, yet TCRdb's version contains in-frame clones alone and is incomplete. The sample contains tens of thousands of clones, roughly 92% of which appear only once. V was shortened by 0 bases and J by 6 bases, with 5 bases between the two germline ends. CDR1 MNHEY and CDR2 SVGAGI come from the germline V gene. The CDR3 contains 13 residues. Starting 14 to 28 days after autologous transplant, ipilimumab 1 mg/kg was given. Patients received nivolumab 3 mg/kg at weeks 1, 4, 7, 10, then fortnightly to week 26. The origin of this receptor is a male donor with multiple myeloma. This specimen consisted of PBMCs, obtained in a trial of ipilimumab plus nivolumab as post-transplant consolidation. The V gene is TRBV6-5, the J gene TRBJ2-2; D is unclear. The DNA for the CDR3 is TGTGCCAGCAGTTACTCTAGCTCCGGGGAGCTGTTTTTT. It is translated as CASSYSSSGELFF.